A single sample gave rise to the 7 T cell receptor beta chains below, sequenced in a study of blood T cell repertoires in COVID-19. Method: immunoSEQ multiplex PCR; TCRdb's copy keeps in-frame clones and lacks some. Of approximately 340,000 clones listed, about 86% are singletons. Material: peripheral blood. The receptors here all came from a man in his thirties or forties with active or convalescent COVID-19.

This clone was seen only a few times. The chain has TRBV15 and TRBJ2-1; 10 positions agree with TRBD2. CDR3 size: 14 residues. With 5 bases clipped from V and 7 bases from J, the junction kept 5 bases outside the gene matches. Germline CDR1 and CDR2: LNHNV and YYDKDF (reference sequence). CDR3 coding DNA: TGTGCCACCAGCCCCGGACTAGCGGCGAATGAGCAGTTCTTC. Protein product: CATSPGLAANEQFF.

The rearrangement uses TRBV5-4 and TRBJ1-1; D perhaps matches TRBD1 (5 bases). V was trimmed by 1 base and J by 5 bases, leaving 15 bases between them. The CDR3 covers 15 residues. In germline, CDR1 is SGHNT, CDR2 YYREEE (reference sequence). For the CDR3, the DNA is TGTGCCAGCAGCTTGATTCAGGGTCGGGGGACTGAAGCTTTCTTT. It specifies CASSLIQGRGTEAFF.

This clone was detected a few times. The CDR3 nucleotides are TGTGCCAGCAGCTCCGCCGGACTAGCGGGAGAAAGGGAGCAGTTCTTC. It yields the protein CASSSAGLAGEREQFF. The rearrangement joins TRBV9 to TRBJ2-1, with 13 bases aligning to TRBD2. The CDR3 consists of 16 residues. Unmatched junction bases numbered 11, after V lost 4 bases and J lost 10 bases. Germline V gene sequence: CDR1 SGDLS, CDR2 YYNGEE.

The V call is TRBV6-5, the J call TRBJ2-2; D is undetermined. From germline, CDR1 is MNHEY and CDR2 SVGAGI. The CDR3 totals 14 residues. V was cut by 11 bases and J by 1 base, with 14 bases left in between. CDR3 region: CAANGRLNTGELFF. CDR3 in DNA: TGTGCCGCCAACGGCAGGTTGAACACCGGGGAGCTGTTTTTT.

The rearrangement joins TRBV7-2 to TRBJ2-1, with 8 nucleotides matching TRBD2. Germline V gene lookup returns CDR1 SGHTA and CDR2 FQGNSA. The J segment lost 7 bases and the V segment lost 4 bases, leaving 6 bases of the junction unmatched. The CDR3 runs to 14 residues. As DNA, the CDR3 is TGTGCCAGCAGCTCGGGACTAGGGGTTAATGAGCAGTTCTTC. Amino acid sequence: CASSSGLGVNEQFF.

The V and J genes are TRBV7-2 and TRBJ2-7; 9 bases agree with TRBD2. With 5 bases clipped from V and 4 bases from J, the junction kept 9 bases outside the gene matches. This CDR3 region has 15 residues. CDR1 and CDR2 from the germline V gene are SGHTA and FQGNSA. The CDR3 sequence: CASSPRAGGQYEQYF. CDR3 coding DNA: TGTGCCAGCAGCCCCCGGGCGGGAGGGCAGTACGAGCAGTACTTC. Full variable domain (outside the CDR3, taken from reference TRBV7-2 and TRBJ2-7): GAGVSQSPSNKVTEKGKDVELRCDPISGHTALYWYRQSLGQGLEFLIYFQGNSAPDKSGLPSDRFSAERTGGSVSTLTIQRTQQEDSAVYLCASSPRAGGQYEQYFGPGTRLTVT.

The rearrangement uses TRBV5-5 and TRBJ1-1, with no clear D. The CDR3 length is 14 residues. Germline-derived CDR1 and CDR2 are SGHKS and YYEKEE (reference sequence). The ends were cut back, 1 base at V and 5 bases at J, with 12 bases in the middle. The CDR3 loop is CASSLFYEGTEAFF. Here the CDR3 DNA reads TGTGCCAGCAGCTTGTTCTACGAGGGAACTGAAGCTTTCTTT.